This T cell receptor (beta chain) stems from a study of cytomegalovirus exposure and HLA in healthy donors. Study results and caveats: In a later analysis, common viral pathogens appeared linked to several of the most significant clusters. For presence/absence analyses, sequencing depth was assumed to be roughly uniform across donors. It was shown in a later analysis that HLA-associated TCR beta chains were more clonally expanded than other, equally common chains. The productive fraction for most TCR beta V segments was about 90% or about 30% in an earlier analysis.

V lost 2 bases to trimming and J lost 4 bases, with 12 bases between them. There are 14 residues in the CDR3. Germline V gene lookup returns CDR1 MNHEY and CDR2 SVGAGI. Both 60 Vbeta primers and 13 Jbeta primers went into the PCR. Profiling relied on immunoSEQ multiplex PCR, and the TCRdb table lists in-frame clones only, not all of them. The repertoire holds around 100,000 clones, with around two thirds as singletons. Comment on this clone: Antigen specificity is unknown.

This receptor was identified in a man younger than 40 in good health and CMV-seronegative. Sequenced sample: PBMCs. This sequence joins TRBV6-5 and TRBJ2-7; possibly TRBD1 for D (6 bases). This chain's CDR3 is CASSYGGQRYEQYF. For the CDR3, the DNA is TGTGCCAGCAGTTACGGGGGACAACGATACGAGCAGTACTTC.